The 27 T cell receptor beta chains given below trace back to one sample, sequenced in a study of blood T cell repertoires in COVID-19. Data came from immunoSEQ multiplex PCR; TCRdb stores just in-frame clones and leaves some out. The sample has 40,000 to 60,000 clones, over 80% seen once. Sequenced material: peripheral blood. These TCRs come from a man aged 45-65 years with acute or convalescent COVID-19.

This clone showed up just a few times. The chain links TRBV3-1 (or the pseudogene TRBV3-2) to TRBJ1-2; D perhaps matches TRBD1 (5 bases). CDR3 length: 15 residues. Germline V gives CDR1 LGHDT, CDR2 YNNKEL (reference sequence). V was shortened by 4 bases and J by 4 bases, with 16 bases between the two germline ends. CDR3: CASSPRQGGAYGYTF. In DNA, the CDR3 is TGTGCCAGCAGCCCCCGCCAGGGTGGGGCCTATGGCTACACCTTC.

The chain joins TRBV24-1 to TRBJ2-7; D gene ambiguous. Trimming took 4 bases from V and 5 from J, leaving 11 bases between them. Per germline, CDR1 KGHDR and CDR2 SFDVKD. CDR3 length: 13 amino acids. The CDR3 reads CATSELSGNEQYF. CDR3 sequence (DNA): TGTGCCACCAGTGAACTTAGTGGTAACGAGCAGTACTTC.

The rearrangement uses TRBV7-9 and TRBJ1-2, with 10 bases identical to TRBD1. Germline CDR1 SEHNR, CDR2 FQNEAQ (reference sequence). This CDR3 comprises 13 residues. The trim removed 8 bases at V and 7 bases at J, leaving 7 bases unmatched. CDR3 sequence (DNA): TGTGCCAGCCTTAGACAGGGGGCAGGTGGCTACACCTTC. Amino acids: CASLRQGAGGYTF.

The genes are TRBV3-1 (or the pseudogene TRBV3-2) and TRBJ1-3; D unresolved. Per germline, CDR1 LGHDT and CDR2 YNNKEL (reference sequence). There are 16 residues in the CDR3. V was pared by 1 base and J by 0 bases, with 10 bases between. DNA of the CDR3: TGTGCCAGCAGCCAAGTTTCAGGCGCCTCTGGAAACACCATATATTTT. Its protein is CASSQVSGASGNTIYF.

The rearrangement uses TRBV12-3 or TRBV12-4 and TRBJ2-7; TRBD2 matches 8 bases. Losses at the gene ends were 3 bases for V and 7 bases for J; bases not matched to a gene: 5. CDR3 length equals 13 residues. For the CDR3, the DNA is TGTGCCAGCAGTTTCGGGGGGGATTTAGAGCAGTACTTC. Amino acid sequence: CASSFGGDLEQYF.

The J gene is TRBJ1-4, the V gene TRBV5-1; D perhaps matches TRBD1 (5 bases). V dropped 5 bases and J dropped 7 bases, with 9 bases sitting between them. Germline V gives CDR1 SGHRS, CDR2 YFSETQ. This CDR3 contains 12 residues. CDR3 loop: CASRTGGEKLFF. The CDR3 nucleotides read TGCGCCAGCAGGACGGGGGGTGAAAAACTGTTTTTT.

This clone was detected only once. The CDR3 sequence: CASRGTGSRELFF. In nucleotides, the CDR3 is TGTGCCAGCAGAGGTACGGGGTCGAGGGAGCTGTTTTTT. The gene calls are TRBV12-3 or TRBV12-4 and TRBJ2-2; D may be TRBD2 (5 bases). The V and J ends lost 6 bases and 9 bases respectively, with 14 bases between them. This CDR3 comprises 13 residues.

V and J are TRBV6-6 and TRBJ1-3; TRBD1 might be the D (5 bases). V was cut by 6 bases and J by 9 bases, with 15 bases left in between. This CDR3 has 13 residues. CDR1 and CDR2 from the germline V gene are MNHNY and SVGAGI (reference sequence). The CDR3 loop reads CASRTNGGGTIYF. As DNA, the CDR3 is TGTGCCAGCAGGACCAACGGCGGGGGCACCATATATTTT.

This clone was counted between two and nine times. The gene calls are TRBV11-2 and TRBJ2-7; 7 bases fit TRBD2. In germline, CDR1 is SGHAT, CDR2 FQNNGV. This CDR3 has 14 residues. The V segment lost 3 bases and the J segment 6 bases; nucleotides outside the gene matches: 8. The CDR3 bases are TGTGCCAGCAGCTTGCGGGGGAGTTTAGGCGAGCAGTACTTC. Amino acid sequence: CASSLRGSLGEQYF.

V usage is TRBV30 and J usage is TRBJ1-5, with a possible D match to TRBD1 (6 bases). This CDR3 is 13 amino acids long. Trimming removed 0 bases from V and 4 bases from J, with 7 bases in between. CDR1 is GTSNPN, CDR2 SVGIG, per germline (reference sequence). The CDR3 loop is CAWSVRGNQPQHF. CDR3 DNA sequence: TGTGCCTGGAGTGTAAGGGGGAATCAGCCCCAGCATTTT.

The rearrangement links TRBV5-1 to TRBJ1-4; D is uncertain. The length of the CDR3 is 14 residues. From germline, CDR1 is SGHRS and CDR2 YFSETQ. The V end was cut by 0 bases, the J end by 8 bases, with 11 bases between. CDR3 in DNA: TGCGCCAGCAGCTTGGATCGCAGCGGCGAAAAACTGTTTTTT. Translating it yields CASSLDRSGEKLFF.

The chain couples TRBV6-2 or TRBV6-3 to TRBJ2-5, with a tentative D call TRBD2 (5 bases). The CDR3 spans 15 residues. V dropped 3 bases and J dropped 5 bases, with 16 bases sitting between them. Germline V gene lookup returns CDR1 MNHEY and CDR2 SVGEGT. Written as DNA, the CDR3 is TGTGCCAGCAGTTATCGAGCGGCCACCAGGGAGACCCAGTACTTC. Translation: CASSYRAATRETQYF.

This clone showed up just a few times. CDR3 residues: CASSEGLQLIPYEQYF. CDR3 DNA: TGTGCCAGCAGTGAAGGTCTACAGTTAATTCCCTACGAGCAGTACTTC. V usage is TRBV25-1 and J usage is TRBJ2-7; D not certain. The CDR3 consists of 16 residues. Per germline, CDR1 MGHDK and CDR2 SYGVNS. Deletions cut 2 bases from V and 2 bases from J, with 16 bases between.

The chain carries TRBV4-3 and TRBJ2-2; 8 bases align to TRBD2. The V gene's germline CDR1 is LGHNA and CDR2 YSLEER. Germline trimming cut 6 bases from V and 6 bases from J; bases unmatched to any gene: 6. This CDR3 has 14 amino acids. The CDR3 DNA follows: TGCGCCAGCAGTCCCGGGAGGGATCCCGGGGAGCTGTTTTTT. Amino acid sequence: CASSPGRDPGELFF.

V and J are TRBV6-2 or TRBV6-3 and TRBJ2-2, with 7 bases aligning to TRBD1. The CDR3 length is 15 residues. Unmatched junction bases numbered 6, after V lost 2 bases and J lost 6 bases. Per germline, CDR1 MNHEY and CDR2 SVGEGT. CDR3 region: CASSYPDRSPGELFF. CDR3 sequence (DNA): TGTGCCAGCAGTTACCCGGACAGGAGTCCCGGGGAGCTGTTTTTT.

This rearrangement joins TRBV7-2 to TRBJ2-7, with no clear D. V lost 5 bases to trimming and J lost 7 bases, with 9 bases between them. The CDR3 runs to 11 residues. Germline CDR1 is SGHTA and CDR2 is FQGNSA. The CDR3 reads CASSPSSEQYF. The CDR3 DNA reads as TGTGCCAGCAGCCCAAGCTCAGAGCAGTACTTC. Based on the CDR3 plus reference TRBV7-2 and TRBJ2-7, the full variable domain is GAGVSQSPSNKVTEKGKDVELRCDPISGHTALYWYRQSLGQGLEFLIYFQGNSAPDKSGLPSDRFSAERTGGSVSTLTIQRTQQEDSAVYLCASSPSSEQYFGPGTRLTVT.

The chain links TRBV10-1 to TRBJ2-2; D gene unclear. The CDR3 totals 15 residues. The V and J ends lost 6 bases and 2 bases respectively, with 13 bases between them. Germline loops: CDR1 WNHNN, CDR2 SYGVQD (reference sequence). The CDR3, as DNA: TGCGCCAGCAGGGCCGACACTGGTAACACCGGGGAGCTGTTTTTT. This codes for CASRADTGNTGELFF.

The genes are TRBV27 and TRBJ2-7, with TRBD2 matching 7 bases. Germline values: CDR1 MNHEY, CDR2 SMNVEV (reference sequence). The CDR3 runs 15 residues. Trimming took 5 bases from V and 5 from J; bases not matched to a gene: 12. CDR3 loop: CASSLRGLNYDEQYF. The CDR3, as DNA: TGTGCCAGCAGTCTTAGGGGACTAAATTACGACGAGCAGTACTTC.

This clone was seen once. The chain links TRBV9 to TRBJ1-5; D gene uncertain. Germline V lookup: CDR1 SGDLS, CDR2 YYNGEE. The CDR3 is made up of 14 amino acids. V was pared by 4 bases and J by 8 bases, with 16 bases between. The CDR3 nucleotides read TGTGCCAGCAGCCCTTTCGGGGAACCGAAGCCCCAGCATTTT. This codes for CASSPFGEPKPQHF.

This rearrangement joins TRBV5-4 to TRBJ2-3; 8 positions match TRBD2. V dropped 4 bases and J dropped 0; count of bases not matched to a gene: 7. CDR3 length equals 16 residues. Germline V gene data show CDR1 as SGHNT and CDR2 as YYREEE (reference sequence). The CDR3 loop reads CASSPRPGGSTDTQYF. The CDR3 region has the DNA TGTGCCAGCAGCCCCCGTCCGGGAGGGAGCACAGATACGCAGTATTTT.

The rearrangement uses TRBV9 and TRBJ2-7, with D unresolved. Germline V CDR1 and CDR2: SGDLS, YYNGEE. The CDR3 is 13 residues long. The V gene lost 2 bases and the J gene lost 3 bases, with 9 bases spanning the gap. The CDR3 protein is CASSVGHLYEQYF. The CDR3 DNA reads TGTGCCAGCAGCGTTGGCCACCTCTACGAGCAGTACTTC.

This sequence joins TRBV5-4 and TRBJ1-6; 7 bases align to TRBD1. The CDR3 runs 14 residues. Germline lookup yields CDR1 SGHNT and CDR2 YYREEE (reference sequence). With 2 bases clipped from V and 10 bases from J, the junction kept 6 bases outside the gene matches. The CDR3 DNA is TGTGCCAGCAGCTTTAGACAGGGAAACTCACCCCTCCACTTT. Translation gives CASSFRQGNSPLHF.

The chain is built from TRBV18 and TRBJ1-2; 9 bases fit TRBD1. The CDR3 is 14 residues long. The J segment lost 4 bases and the V segment lost 6 bases, leaving 6 bases of the junction unmatched. Germline V CDR1 and CDR2: KGHSH, LQKENI. The CDR3 coding sequence is TGTGCCAGCTCCAGGACAGGGGATCTCTATGGCTACACCTTC. Its protein product is CASSRTGDLYGYTF.

V is TRBV28 and J is TRBJ1-5; 8 bases fit TRBD1. The V segment lost 5 bases and the J segment 6 bases; nucleotides outside the gene matches: 3. The CDR3 length is 13 residues. In germline, CDR1 is MDHEN, CDR2 SYDVKM. The CDR3 protein is CASSRQGFQPQHF. The CDR3 DNA sequence: TGTGCCAGCAGTCGACAGGGGTTTCAGCCCCAGCATTTT.

The chain is built from TRBV5-8 and TRBJ2-2; the D gene is possibly TRBD2 (6 bases). The germline CDR1 and CDR2 sequences are SGHTS and YDEGEE. Trimming removed 5 bases from V and 4 bases from J, with 12 bases in between. The CDR3 is 14 residues long. The CDR3 here is CASRRGIGTGELFF. The CDR3 nucleotides are TGTGCCAGCAGACGGGGGATTGGCACCGGGGAGCTGTTTTTT.

The CDR3 reads CASSLHSGGSNEQFF. Written as DNA, the CDR3 is TGTGCCAGCAGTTTACACAGCGGGGGGAGCAATGAGCAGTTCTTC. This chain uses TRBV28 with TRBJ2-1; the match to TRBD2 covers 9 bases. Germline V gives CDR1 MDHEN, CDR2 SYDVKM. There are 15 residues in the CDR3. Germline trimming cut 2 bases from V and 6 bases from J; bases unmatched to any gene: 5.

V usage is TRBV4-3 and J usage is TRBJ2-7; 7 bases are shared with TRBD2. Losses at the gene ends were 3 bases for V and 9 bases for J; bases not matched to a gene: 14. Per germline, CDR1 LGHNA and CDR2 YSLEER. CDR3 length equals 15 residues. This chain's CDR3 is CASSQQLATAVGQYF. Written as DNA, the CDR3 is TGCGCCAGCAGCCAGCAACTAGCGACCGCCGTTGGGCAGTACTTC.